The rows below give T cell receptor beta chains drawn from one sample of a study of blood T cell repertoires in COVID-19. Measured with immunoSEQ multiplex PCR; TCRdb has only the in-frame clones, and not every one. The table has roughly 260,000 clones, roughly three quarters seen once. The sequenced sample consisted of peripheral blood. All receptors derive from a woman between 40 and 50 years old with active or convalescent COVID-19. Both conserved end residues are part of each CDR3. D genes are given only for firm matches. Not all rows give a size; the values are once, few, many and, for expanded clones, a class.

J: TRBJ2-5
V: TRBV11-3
size: NA
D: NA
DNA: TGTGCCAGCAGCCGGGGGATCCAAGAGACCCAGTACTTC
CDR3: CASSRGIQETQYF

J: TRBJ1-3
V: TRBV4-1
size: once
D: NA
DNA: TGCGCCAGCAGCCCGAACCAGGATCGAAACACCATATATTTT
CDR3: CASSPNQDRNTIYF

J: TRBJ1-6
V: TRBV5-1
size: NA
D: TRBD1
DNA: TGCGCCAGCACCCGGGGGGGACAGAACGAATCACCCCTCCACTTT
CDR3: CASTRGGQNESPLHF

J: TRBJ1-2
V: TRBV29-1
size: NA
D: TRBD1
DNA: TGCAGCGTTGAGGGTACAGGGGCGGGTGGCTACACCTTC
CDR3: CSVEGTGAGGYTF

J: TRBJ1-4
V: TRBV19
size: NA
D: NA
DNA: TGTGCCAGTAGTATCGATAGAGCGGCGGGTGAAAAACTGTTTTTT
CDR3: CASSIDRAAGEKLFF

J: TRBJ2-3
V: TRBV9
size: NA
D: NA
DNA: TGTGCCAGCAGCAATGGACTGGATCGCGAGGGTACGCAGTATTTT
CDR3: CASSNGLDREGTQYF

J: TRBJ1-5
V: TRBV30
size: NA
D: TRBD1
DNA: TGTGCCTGGAGTGTACAGGGACAGGGGGCTTCGGGGCCCCAGCATTTT
CDR3: CAWSVQGQGASGPQHF

J: TRBJ1-2
V: TRBV5-6
size: few
D: NA
DNA: TGTGCCAGCAGCCGGGTGAACTATGGCTACACCTTC
CDR3: CASSRVNYGYTF

J: TRBJ2-2
V: TRBV5-1
size: NA
D: TRBD1
DNA: TGCGCCAGCAGCGGAAGACAGGGAGTCGGGGAGCTGTTTTTT
CDR3: CASSGRQGVGELFF

J: TRBJ1-4
V: TRBV2
size: NA
D: NA
DNA: TGTGCCAGCAGTGTGCGGGGGACTGCAACTAATGAAAAACTGTTTTTT
CDR3: CASSVRGTATNEKLFF

J: TRBJ1-6
V: TRBV7-2
size: NA
D: TRBD1
DNA: TGTGCCAGCAGCTGGACAGGGGGCCTTTCACCCCTCCACTTT
CDR3: CASSWTGGLSPLHF

J: TRBJ1-4
V: TRBV9
size: NA
D: TRBD1
DNA: TGTGCCAGCAGCGTGACAGGGGGCAAAGGAGAAAAACTGTTTTTT
CDR3: CASSVTGGKGEKLFF

J: TRBJ2-3
V: TRBV10-3
size: NA
D: TRBD1
DNA: TGTGCCATCAGTGGGATACAGACAGGGGACGTGGATACGCAGTATTTT
CDR3: CAISGIQTGDVDTQYF

J: TRBJ1-1
V: TRBV5-1
size: NA
D: NA
DNA: TGCGCCAGCCGTGATCAGGGGCTGAACACTGAAGCTTTCTTT
CDR3: CASRDQGLNTEAFF

J: TRBJ1-3
V: TRBV28
size: NA
D: NA
DNA: TGTGCCAGCAGTCCCGTAGGAGGGGCTGGAAACACCATATATTTT
CDR3: CASSPVGGAGNTIYF

J: TRBJ2-1
V: TRBV5-4
size: NA
D: TRBD1
DNA: TGTGCCAGCAGCAACACAGGGGTGGTCAACAATGAGCAGTTCTTC
CDR3: CASSNTGVVNNEQFF

J: TRBJ1-5
V: TRBV3-1/TRBV3-2
size: once
D: NA
DNA: TGTGCCAGCAGCTATGGGAGGGGGCAGCCCCAGCATTTT
CDR3: CASSYGRGQPQHF

J: TRBJ2-5
V: TRBV28
size: NA
D: TRBD1
DNA: TGTGCCAGCCGCTGGGGGACAGGGGGCTATATGGAGACCCAGTACTTC
CDR3: CASRWGTGGYMETQYF

J: TRBJ2-1
V: TRBV6-6
size: NA
D: TRBD2
DNA: TGTGCCAGCAGTTACTCGCGGGGGGGCTCTGGAGAGCAGTTCTTC
CDR3: CASSYSRGGSGEQFF

J: TRBJ2-2
V: TRBV11-2
size: NA
D: NA
DNA: TGTGCCAGCAGCCCCGCCCGGGCGAACACCGGGGAGCTGTTTTTT
CDR3: CASSPARANTGELFF

J: TRBJ1-4
V: TRBV10-3
size: once
D: NA
DNA: TGTGCCATCAGCAAAGCAGGGAGGGATGAAAAACTGTTTTTT
CDR3: CAISKAGRDEKLFF

J: TRBJ1-5
V: TRBV10-2
size: NA
D: TRBD1
DNA: TGCGCCAGCAGTGACGGGATGGACAGGGGCAATCAGCCCCAGCATTTT
CDR3: CASSDGMDRGNQPQHF

J: TRBJ2-7
V: TRBV18
size: once
D: NA
DNA: TGTGCCAGCTCACCCGCCCAATCTCGACGGGACACTCCTAGGACCGACTCCTACGAGCAGTACTTC
CDR3: CASSPAQSRRDTPRTDSYEQYF